A single sample gave rise to the 13 T cell receptor beta chains below, sequenced in a study of T cell repertoires in cytomegalovirus infection. TCRdb used MiXCR to reprocess the reads, holding one entry per CDR3 protein. This table holds 100,000 to 150,000 distinct CDR3 sequences, more than 20% found once. Their target antigens are unknown. Sequences were obtained from PBMCs, sequenced either directly or after in vitro stimulation (not recorded which). All receptors derive from a human donor in good health (CMV status not recorded). Some clones in this sample may be carry-over from other donors' samples.

The genes are TRBV4-1 and TRBJ2-3, with D perhaps matching TRBD1 or TRBD2 (5 bases each). The CDR3 extends over 15 amino acids. Germline CDR1 is MGHRA and CDR2 is YSYEKL. V lost 3 bases and J lost 4, with 14 bases in between. The CDR3 DNA is TGCGCCAGCAGCCAGACAGACTATTATGCAGATACGCAGTATTTT. Protein product: CASSQTDYYADTQYF.

This clonotype appeared a few times. The gene calls are TRBV18 and TRBJ2-1; 8 bases match TRBD1. The trim removed 4 bases at V and 8 bases at J, leaving 10 bases unmatched. The germline CDR1 and CDR2 sequences are KGHSH and LQKENI. The length of the CDR3 is 15 residues. The CDR3 sequence: CASSLGQGRTDEQFF. CDR3 nucleotides: TGTGCCAGCTCACTCGGACAGGGAAGGACGGATGAGCAGTTCTTC.

This clonotype was seen at least ten times. The chain couples TRBV12-5 to TRBJ1-6; D not certain. Per the germline V gene, CDR1 is LGHNT and CDR2 is FRNRAP. The CDR3 loop spans 15 amino acids. With 6 bases removed from V and 4 bases from J, the gap between germline ends came to 13 bases. CDR3 in amino acids: CASGKTEIYNSPLHF. The CDR3 DNA reads TGTGCTAGTGGGAAAACAGAGATTTATAATTCACCCCTCCACTTT.

V is TRBV19 and J is TRBJ2-7; no reliable D call. Germline CDR1 LNHDA, CDR2 SQIVND (reference sequence). CDR3 size: 14 residues. Trimming shortened V by 3 bases and J by 3 bases, and 12 bases separated the two germline ends. CDR3 sequence: CASSIGVASYEQYF. The CDR3 coding sequence is TGTGCCAGTAGTATTGGGGTGGCCAGCTACGAGCAGTACTTC. Complete variable domain (other parts from reference TRBV19 and TRBJ2-7): DGGITQSPKYLFRKEGQNVTLSCEQNLNHDAMYWYRQDPGQGLRLIYYSQIVNDFQKGDIAEGYSVSREKKESFPLTVTSAQKNPTAFYLCASSIGVASYEQYFGPGTRLTVT.

The chain couples TRBV7-2 to TRBJ1-2; D is perhaps TRBD1 (5 bases). The CDR3 has 14 amino acids. The ends were cut back, 2 bases at V and 8 bases at J, with 15 bases in the middle. Germline V CDR1 and CDR2: SGHTA, FQGNSA. Written as DNA, the CDR3 is TGTGCCAGCAGCTTAATCCTTACAGGCAGCGGCTACACCTTC. As protein: CASSLILTGSGYTF. Full variable domain (missing parts from reference TRBV7-2 and TRBJ1-2): GAGVSQSPSNKVTEKGKDVELRCDPISGHTALYWYRQSLGQGLEFLIYFQGNSAPDKSGLPSDRFSAERTGGSVSTLTIQRTQQEDSAVYLCASSLILTGSGYTFGSGTRLTVV.

This clonotype has a handful of counts. The chain combines TRBV18 with TRBJ2-7, with D tentatively TRBD1 or TRBD2 (5 bases each). Germline CDR1 and CDR2: KGHSH and LQKENI. Deletions cut 6 bases from V and 3 bases from J, with 15 bases between. The CDR3 runs 14 residues. The CDR3 spells CASSLGAADYEQYF. The CDR3 DNA follows: TGTGCCAGCTCCCTCGGGGCAGCGGACTACGAGCAGTACTTC.

This clonotype was counted many times. The gene calls are TRBV10-3 and TRBJ1-5; D remains ambiguous. Looked up from germline, CDR1 is ENHRY and CDR2 is SYGVKD. The CDR3 extends over 15 amino acids. Trimming removed 6 bases from V and 0 bases from J, with 12 bases in between. The CDR3 DNA reads TGTGCCATCAGGTCGACGGGGAATAGCAATCAGCCCCAGCATTTT. It specifies CAIRSTGNSNQPQHF.

The V gene is TRBV7-7, the J gene TRBJ2-2; either TRBD1 or TRBD2 may fit D (6 bases each). From germline, CDR1 is SSHAT and CDR2 FNYEAQ (reference sequence). Trimming removed 4 bases at V and 3 bases at J, with 9 bases between. The CDR3 consists of 14 residues. CDR3 region: CASSSGADTGELFF. The CDR3 DNA is TGTGCCAGCAGCTCGGGGGCGGACACCGGGGAGCTGTTTTTT. The full variable domain, completed using reference TRBV7-7 and TRBJ2-2, is GAGVSQSPRYKVTKRGQDVTLRCDPISSHATLYWYQQALGQGPEFLTYFNYEAQPDKSGLPSDRFSAERPEGSISTLTIQRTEQRDSAMYRCASSSGADTGELFFGEGSRLTVL.

This clonotype came up many times. This chain connects TRBV7-2 to TRBJ2-7, with 8 bases matching TRBD2. CDR1 is SGHTA and CDR2 is FQGNSA in the germline V gene. This CDR3 region has 15 residues. V lost 1 base and J lost 3; bases outside the gene matches: 5. CDR3 amino acids: CASSLETSESYEQYF. Written as DNA, the CDR3 is TGTGCCAGCAGCTTAGAGACTAGCGAGAGCTACGAGCAGTACTTC. Complete variable domain (other parts from reference TRBV7-2 and TRBJ2-7): GAGVSQSPSNKVTEKGKDVELRCDPISGHTALYWYRQSLGQGLEFLIYFQGNSAPDKSGLPSDRFSAERTGGSVSTLTIQRTQQEDSAVYLCASSLETSESYEQYFGPGTRLTVT.

The genes are TRBV7-9 and TRBJ2-3, with no clear D. The CDR3 covers 15 residues. V was shortened by 2 bases and J by 0 bases, with 9 bases between the two germline ends. The germline V gene has CDR1 SEHNR and CDR2 FQNEAQ (reference sequence). In DNA form, the CDR3 reads TGTGCCAGCAGCTTAACCGAGTCTAGCACAGATACGCAGTATTTT. The encoded protein is CASSLTESSTDTQYF.

This clonotype showed up many times. The chain has TRBV7-6 and TRBJ2-5; TRBD2 agrees at 8 bases. The CDR3 loop spans 14 amino acids. The ends lost 5 bases at V and 5 bases at J; junction bases unmatched: 7. Germline CDR1 and CDR2: SGHVS and FNYEAQ. The CDR3 here is CASSPLSSGETQYF. The CDR3 nucleotides are TGTGCCAGCAGCCCTCTTTCTAGCGGGGAGACCCAGTACTTC.

The chain couples TRBV6-6 to TRBJ1-5, with D possibly being TRBD1 (6 bases). Germline CDR1 is MNHNY and CDR2 is SVGAGI (reference sequence). The V and J ends lost 2 bases and 0 bases respectively, with 14 bases between them. There are 17 residues in the CDR3. CDR3 sequence (DNA): TGTGCCAGCAGTTACCGGGACATCTTTGGTAGCAATCAGCCCCAGCATTTT. Its translation is CASSYRDIFGSNQPQHF.

This clonotype was counted a few times. This chain links TRBV5-6 with TRBJ2-1, with 7 bases lining up with TRBD2. This CDR3 region has 15 residues. Looked up from germline, CDR1 is SGHDT and CDR2 is YYEEEE. Unmatched junction bases numbered 8, after V lost 4 bases and J lost 4 bases. CDR3 residues: CASSLLAGDYNEQFF. Written as DNA, the CDR3 is TGTGCCAGCAGCCTCCTTGCGGGGGATTACAATGAGCAGTTCTTC.